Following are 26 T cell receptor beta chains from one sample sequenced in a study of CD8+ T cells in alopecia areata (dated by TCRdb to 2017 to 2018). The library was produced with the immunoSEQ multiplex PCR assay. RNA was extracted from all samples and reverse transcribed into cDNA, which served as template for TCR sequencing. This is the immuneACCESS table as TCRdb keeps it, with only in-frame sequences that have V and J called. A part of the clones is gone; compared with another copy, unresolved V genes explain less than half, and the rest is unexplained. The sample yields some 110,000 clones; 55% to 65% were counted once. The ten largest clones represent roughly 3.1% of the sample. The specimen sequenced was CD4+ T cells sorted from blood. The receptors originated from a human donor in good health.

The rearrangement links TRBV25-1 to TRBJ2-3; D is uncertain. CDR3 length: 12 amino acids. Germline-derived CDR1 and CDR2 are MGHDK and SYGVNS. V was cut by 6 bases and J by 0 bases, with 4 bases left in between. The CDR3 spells CASRKSTDTQYF. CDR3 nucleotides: TGTGCCAGCAGAAAGAGCACAGATACGCAGTATTTT. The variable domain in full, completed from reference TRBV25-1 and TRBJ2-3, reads EADIYQTPRYLVIGTGKKITLECSQTMGHDKMYWYQQDPGMELHLIHYSYGVNSTEKGDLSSESTVSRIRTEHFPLTLESARPSHTSQYLCASRKSTDTQYFGPGTRLTVL.

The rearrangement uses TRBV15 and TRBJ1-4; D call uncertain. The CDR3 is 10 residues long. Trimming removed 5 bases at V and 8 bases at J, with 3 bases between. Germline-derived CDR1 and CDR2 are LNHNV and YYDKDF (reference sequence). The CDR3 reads CATSLEKLFF. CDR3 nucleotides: TGTGCCACCAGCCTCGAAAAACTGTTTTTT. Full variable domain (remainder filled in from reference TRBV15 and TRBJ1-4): DAMVIQNPRYQVTQFGKPVTLSCSQTLNHNVMYWYQQKSSQAPKLLFHYYDKDFNNEADTPDNFQSRRPNTSFCFLDIRSPGLGDTAMYLCATSLEKLFFGSGTQLSVL.

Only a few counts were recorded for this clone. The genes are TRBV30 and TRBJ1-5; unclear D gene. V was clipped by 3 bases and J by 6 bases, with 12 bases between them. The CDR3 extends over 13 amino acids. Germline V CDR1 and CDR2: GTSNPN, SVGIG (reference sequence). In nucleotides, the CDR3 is TGTGCCTGGAGCTCAGGAGTCGGTCAGCCCCAGCATTTT. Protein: CAWSSGVGQPQHF.

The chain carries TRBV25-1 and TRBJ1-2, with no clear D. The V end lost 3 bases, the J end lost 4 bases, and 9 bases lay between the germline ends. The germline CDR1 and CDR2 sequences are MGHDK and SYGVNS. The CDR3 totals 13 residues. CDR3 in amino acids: CASSDPNVYGYTF. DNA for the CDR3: TGTGCCAGCAGTGACCCGAATGTCTATGGCTACACCTTC.

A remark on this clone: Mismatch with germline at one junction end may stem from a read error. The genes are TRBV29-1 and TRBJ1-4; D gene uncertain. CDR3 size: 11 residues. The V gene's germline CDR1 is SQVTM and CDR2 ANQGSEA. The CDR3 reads CSVQLNGKLFF. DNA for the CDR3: TGCAGCGTTCAACTGAATGGAAAACTGTTTTTT.

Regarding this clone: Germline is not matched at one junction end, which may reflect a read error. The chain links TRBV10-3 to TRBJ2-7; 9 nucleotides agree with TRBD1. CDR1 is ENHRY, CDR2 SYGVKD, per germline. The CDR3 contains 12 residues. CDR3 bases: TGTGCCATCAGCTCCGGGACAGGGTGGTTGGACTTC. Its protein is CAISSGTGWLDF.

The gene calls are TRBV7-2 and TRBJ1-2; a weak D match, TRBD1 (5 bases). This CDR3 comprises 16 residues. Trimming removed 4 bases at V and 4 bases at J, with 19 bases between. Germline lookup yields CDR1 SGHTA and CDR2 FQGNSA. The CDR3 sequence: CASSSLGGGAGYGYTF. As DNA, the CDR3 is TGTGCCAGCAGCTCGCTTGGAGGCGGGGCCGGCTATGGCTACACCTTC.

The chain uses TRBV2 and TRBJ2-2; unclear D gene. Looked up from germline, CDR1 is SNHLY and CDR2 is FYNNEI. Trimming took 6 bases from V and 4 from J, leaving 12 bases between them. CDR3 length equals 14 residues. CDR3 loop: CASRVTQSTGELFF. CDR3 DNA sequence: TGTGCCAGCAGGGTTACTCAGAGCACCGGGGAGCTGTTTTTT.

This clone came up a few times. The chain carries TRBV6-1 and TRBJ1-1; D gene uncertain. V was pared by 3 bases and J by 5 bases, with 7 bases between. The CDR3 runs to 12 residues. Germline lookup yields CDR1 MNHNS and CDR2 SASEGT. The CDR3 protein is CASSDFVTEAFF. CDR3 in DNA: TGTGCCAGCAGTGACTTTGTGACTGAAGCTTTCTTT.

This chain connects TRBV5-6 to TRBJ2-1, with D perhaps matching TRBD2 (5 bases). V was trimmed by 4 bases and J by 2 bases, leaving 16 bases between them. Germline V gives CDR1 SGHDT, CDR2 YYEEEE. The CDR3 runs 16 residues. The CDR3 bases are TGTGCCAGCAGCGCCCGGGTTGTGCGGGCCTACAATGAGCAGTTCTTC. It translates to CASSARVVRAYNEQFF. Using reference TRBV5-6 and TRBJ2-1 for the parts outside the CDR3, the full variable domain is DAGVTQSPTHLIKTRGQQVTLRCSPKSGHDTVSWYQQALGQGPQFIFQYYEEEERQRGNFPDRFSGHQFPNYSSELNVNALLLGDSALYLCASSARVVRAYNEQFFGPGTRLTVL.

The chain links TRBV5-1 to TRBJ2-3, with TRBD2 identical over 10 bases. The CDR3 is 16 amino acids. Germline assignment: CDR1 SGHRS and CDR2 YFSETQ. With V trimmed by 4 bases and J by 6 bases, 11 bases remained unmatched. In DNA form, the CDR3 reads TGCGCCAGCAGCGCCATAGCGGGGGGCCGGTCGGATACGCAGTATTTT. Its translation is CASSAIAGGRSDTQYF.

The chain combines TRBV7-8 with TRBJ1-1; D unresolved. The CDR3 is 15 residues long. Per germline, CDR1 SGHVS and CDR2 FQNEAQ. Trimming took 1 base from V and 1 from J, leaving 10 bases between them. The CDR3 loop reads CASSLVPGWNTEAFF. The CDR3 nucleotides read TGTGCCAGCAGCTTAGTCCCGGGTTGGAACACTGAAGCTTTCTTT. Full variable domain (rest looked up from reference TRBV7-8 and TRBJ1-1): GAGVSQSPRYKVAKRGQDVALRCDPISGHVSLFWYQQALGQGPEFLTYFQNEAQLDKSGLPSDRFFAERPEGSVSTLKIQRTQQEDSAVYLCASSLVPGWNTEAFFGQGTRLTVV.

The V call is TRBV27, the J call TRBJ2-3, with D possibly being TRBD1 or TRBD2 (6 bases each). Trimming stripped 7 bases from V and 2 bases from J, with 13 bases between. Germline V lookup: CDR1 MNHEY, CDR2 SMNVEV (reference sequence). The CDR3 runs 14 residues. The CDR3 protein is CASTRGGATDTQYF. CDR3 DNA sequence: TGTGCCAGCACCAGGGGCGGGGCCACAGATACGCAGTATTTT.

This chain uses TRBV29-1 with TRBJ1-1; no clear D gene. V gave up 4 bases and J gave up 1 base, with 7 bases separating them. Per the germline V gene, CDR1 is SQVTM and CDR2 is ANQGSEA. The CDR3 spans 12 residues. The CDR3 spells CSVVWGNTEAFF. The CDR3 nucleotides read TGCAGCGTTGTTTGGGGGAACACTGAAGCTTTCTTT.

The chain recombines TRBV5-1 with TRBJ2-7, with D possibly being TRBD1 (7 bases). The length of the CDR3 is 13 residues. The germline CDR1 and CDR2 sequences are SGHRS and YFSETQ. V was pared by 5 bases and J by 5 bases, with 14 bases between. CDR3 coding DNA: TGCGCCAGCAGACAGGGGAGGAGTAACGAGCAGTACTTC. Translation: CASRQGRSNEQYF. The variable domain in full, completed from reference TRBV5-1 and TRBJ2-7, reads KAGVTQTPRYLIKTRGQQVTLSCSPISGHRSVSWYQQTPGQGLQFLFEYFSETQRNKGNFPGRFSGRQFSNSRSEMNVSTLELGDSALYLCASRQGRSNEQYFGPGTRLTVT.

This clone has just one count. This CDR3 reads CASSLTGANTGELFF. The DNA for the CDR3 is TGTGCCAGCAGCTTGACAGGGGCGAACACCGGGGAGCTGTTTTTT. V and J are TRBV5-6 and TRBJ2-2; 7 bases map to TRBD1. The J segment lost 0 bases and the V segment lost 1 base, leaving 0 bases of the junction unmatched. The CDR3 covers 15 residues. CDR1 SGHDT and CDR2 YYEEEE come from the germline V gene.

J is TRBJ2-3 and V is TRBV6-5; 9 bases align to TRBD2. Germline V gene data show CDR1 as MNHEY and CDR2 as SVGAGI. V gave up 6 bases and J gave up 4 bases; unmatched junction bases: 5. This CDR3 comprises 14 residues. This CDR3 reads CASSLSGGSDTQYF. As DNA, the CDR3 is TGTGCCAGCAGCCTTAGCGGGGGTTCAGATACGCAGTATTTT.

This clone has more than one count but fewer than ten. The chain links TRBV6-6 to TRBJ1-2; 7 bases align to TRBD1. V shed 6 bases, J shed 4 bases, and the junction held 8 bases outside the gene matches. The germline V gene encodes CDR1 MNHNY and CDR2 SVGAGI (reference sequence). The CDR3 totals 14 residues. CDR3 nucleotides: TGTGCCAGCAGCGTGGCAGGGGGATTCTATGGCTACACCTTC. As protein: CASSVAGGFYGYTF.

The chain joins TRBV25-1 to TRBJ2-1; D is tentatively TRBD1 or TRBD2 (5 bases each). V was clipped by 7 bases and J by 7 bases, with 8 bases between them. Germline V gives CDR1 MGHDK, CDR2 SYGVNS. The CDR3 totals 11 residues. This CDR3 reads CASTGANEQFF. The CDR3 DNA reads TGTGCCAGCACCGGGGCGAATGAGCAGTTCTTC.

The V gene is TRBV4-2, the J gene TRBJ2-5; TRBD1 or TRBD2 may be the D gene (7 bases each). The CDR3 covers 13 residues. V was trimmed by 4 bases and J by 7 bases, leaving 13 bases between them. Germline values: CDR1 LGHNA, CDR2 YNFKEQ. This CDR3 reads CASSRTGEGTQYF. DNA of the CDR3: TGTGCCAGCAGCCGTACAGGGGAGGGGACCCAGTACTTC.

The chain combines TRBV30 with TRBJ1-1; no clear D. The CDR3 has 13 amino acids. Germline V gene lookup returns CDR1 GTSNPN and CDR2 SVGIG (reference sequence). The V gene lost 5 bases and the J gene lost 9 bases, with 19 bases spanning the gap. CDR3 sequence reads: CAWVREGRVKAFF. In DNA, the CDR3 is TGTGCCTGGGTACGAGAAGGGCGAGTGAAAGCTTTCTTT.

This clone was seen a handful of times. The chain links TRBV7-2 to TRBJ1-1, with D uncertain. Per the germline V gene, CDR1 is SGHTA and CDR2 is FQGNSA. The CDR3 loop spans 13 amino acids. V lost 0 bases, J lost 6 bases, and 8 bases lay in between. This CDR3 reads CASSLARQSEAFF. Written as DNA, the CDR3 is TGTGCCAGCAGCTTAGCGAGGCAGTCTGAAGCTTTCTTT.

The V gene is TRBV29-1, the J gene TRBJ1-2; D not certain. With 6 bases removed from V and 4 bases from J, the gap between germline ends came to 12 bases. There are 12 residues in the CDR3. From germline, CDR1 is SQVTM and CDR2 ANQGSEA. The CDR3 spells CSVPLQIYGYTF. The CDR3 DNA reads TGCAGCGTCCCTCTGCAGATCTATGGCTACACCTTC.

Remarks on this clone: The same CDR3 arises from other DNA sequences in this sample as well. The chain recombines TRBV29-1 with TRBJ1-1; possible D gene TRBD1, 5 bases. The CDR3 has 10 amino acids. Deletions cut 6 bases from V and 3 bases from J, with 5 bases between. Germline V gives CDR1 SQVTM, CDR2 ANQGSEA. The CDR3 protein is CSVRDTEAFF. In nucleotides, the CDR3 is TGCAGCGTCAGGGACACTGAAGCTTTCTTT.

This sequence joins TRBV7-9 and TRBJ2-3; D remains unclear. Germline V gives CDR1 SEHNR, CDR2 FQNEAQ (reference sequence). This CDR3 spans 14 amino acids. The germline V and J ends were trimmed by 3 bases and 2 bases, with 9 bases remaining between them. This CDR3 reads CASSFASYTDTQYF. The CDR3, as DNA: TGTGCCAGCAGCTTTGCCTCGTACACAGATACGCAGTATTTT.

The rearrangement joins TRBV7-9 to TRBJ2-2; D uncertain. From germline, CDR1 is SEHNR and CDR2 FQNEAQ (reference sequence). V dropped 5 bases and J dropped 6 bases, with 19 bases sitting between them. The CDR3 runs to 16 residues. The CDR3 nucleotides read TGTGCCAGCAGCCCTAGGGCTCCATCGGTGGCCGGGGAGCTGTTTTTT. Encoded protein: CASSPRAPSVAGELFF.